These 18 T cell receptor beta chains were sequenced from one sample in a study of regulatory T cells in long-lasting Graves disease. Time point reported: newly diagnosed GD, antithyroid drugs for less than 3 months. Preparation of the TCR library used RNA extracted from PBMCs. Through Arm-PCR of CDR3 regions and iRepertoire HTBI primers, TCR beta libraries were built. MiXCR, run by TCRdb on the multiplex PCR reads, gives a single entry per CDR3 protein. There are a few hundred thousand distinct CDR3 sequences in the sample; approximately 12% occur only once, and 8% to 10% lies in the top ten. A further study also used this sample, focusing on T cells in Graves' hyperthyroidism and ophthalmopathy.

Sequences were derived from peripheral blood mononuclear cells (PBMCs), sampled at new diagnosis, from a patient treated with antithyroid drugs. All receptors derive from a man aged 25 to 40 with Graves disease.

This clonotype was observed many times. The chain couples TRBV2 to TRBJ2-3; the D gene is possibly TRBD2 (6 bases). The V end was cut by 10 bases, the J end by 6 bases, with 14 bases between. The CDR3 contains 12 residues. CDR1 and CDR2 (germline): SNHLY, FYNNEI. DNA for the CDR3: TGTGCCAACGGACCAGGGAGGGATACGCAGTATTTT. It encodes CANGPGRDTQYF.

With respect to this clonotype: A junction end diverges from the germline sequence, so it may reflect a read error. J is TRBJ2-1 and V is TRBV5-1; TRBD2 aligns across 7 bases. Germline V CDR1 and CDR2: SGHRS, YFSETQ. This CDR3 contains 15 residues. The CDR3 loop reads CTSSFSGEGLYEQFF. The CDR3 DNA sequence: TGCACCAGCAGCTTTTCGGGGGAGGGCCTTTATGAGCAGTTCTTC.

This clonotype was counted only a few times. The V and J genes are TRBV5-1 and TRBJ2-7, with TRBD2 matching 7 bases. CDR3 length equals 15 residues. Per germline, CDR1 SGHRS and CDR2 YFSETQ. With V trimmed by 3 bases and J by 3 bases, 9 bases remained unmatched. The CDR3: CASSYKTSGIYEQYF. Here the CDR3 DNA reads TGCGCCAGCAGCTATAAGACCAGCGGGATCTACGAGCAGTACTTC. Filled out from reference TRBV5-1 and TRBJ2-7, the complete variable domain reads KAGVTQTPRYLIKTRGQQVTLSCSPISGHRSVSWYQQTPGQGLQFLFEYFSETQRNKGNFPGRFSGRQFSNSRSEMNVSTLELGDSALYLCASSYKTSGIYEQYFGPGTRLTVT.

Turning to this clonotype: Since no conserved phenylalanine or tryptophan closes the CDR3, a read error is the likely cause. The genes are TRBV9 and TRBJ2-1; no definite D call. The CDR3 length is 12 residues. The ends were cut back, 7 bases at V and 3 bases at J, with 8 bases in the middle. Germline values: CDR1 SGDLS, CDR2 YYNGEE. The CDR3 here is CASSPDYNEQFL. CDR3 nucleotides: TGTGCCAGCTCACCTGACTACAATGAGCAGTTCCTC.

This clonotype was counted many times. J is TRBJ2-7 and V is TRBV6-5; a possible D gene is TRBD1 (6 bases). Trimming removed 2 bases at V and 0 bases at J, with 20 bases between. The CDR3 contains 18 residues. Per germline, CDR1 MNHEY and CDR2 SVGAGI. This CDR3 is CASSYGAPTGLRSYEQYF. DNA of the CDR3: TGTGCCAGCAGTTACGGCGCTCCAACAGGGCTTCGCTCCTACGAGCAGTACTTC.

This clonotype was found many times. V is TRBV10-2 and J is TRBJ2-3; D is perhaps TRBD1 (6 bases). With the DNA end fitting TRBJ2-1 better, the J assignment may be wrong. CDR1 is WSHSY and CDR2 is SAAADI in the germline V gene. This CDR3 has 13 residues. The CDR3 region is CASSESRGGEQFF. DNA for the CDR3: TGCGCCAGCAGTGAGTCAAGAGGGGGTGAGCAGTTCTTC.

This clonotype was detected ten times or more. The chain combines TRBV7-9 with TRBJ2-7; possibly TRBD1 for D (6 bases). CDR3 length: 15 residues. The V gene lost 1 base and the J gene lost 2 bases, with 12 bases spanning the gap. Germline values: CDR1 SEHNR, CDR2 FQNEAQ (reference sequence). The CDR3 is CASSLETGIAYEQYF. The CDR3, as DNA: TGTGCCAGCAGCTTAGAAACAGGGATCGCCTACGAGCAGTACTTC.

V and J are TRBV19 and TRBJ2-6; a possible D gene is TRBD2 (5 bases). The CDR3 is 18 amino acids. Germline V gene lookup returns CDR1 LNHDA and CDR2 SQIVND (reference sequence). V was shortened by 7 bases and J by 1 base, with 20 bases between the two germline ends. CDR3 nucleotides: TGTGCCAGTAAGGTTGTTGGTGCAGGCGGGTCTGGGGCCAACGTCCTGACTTTC. Its translation: CASKVVGAGGSGANVLTF.

This clonotype was observed at least ten times. CDR3 amino acids: CASSPRTYSEAFF. The CDR3 region has the DNA TGTGCCAGCAGCCCGAGGACATACTCTGAAGCTTTCTTT. The rearrangement links TRBV5-5 to TRBJ1-1; D possibly corresponds to TRBD1 (5 bases). Trimming pared 4 bases from V and 6 bases from J, leaving 13 bases between. This CDR3 has 13 amino acids. Looked up from germline, CDR1 is SGHKS and CDR2 is YYEKEE (reference sequence). Using reference TRBV5-5 and TRBJ1-1 for the parts outside the CDR3, the full variable domain is DAGVTQSPTHLIKTRGQQVTLRCSPISGHKSVSWYQQVLGQGPQFIFQYYEKEERGRGNFPDRFSARQFPNYSSELNVNALLLGDSALYLCASSPRTYSEAFFGQGTRLTVV.

As concerns this clonotype: This may be a read error, as it is one base from a much larger clone. The V gene is TRBV20-1, the J gene TRBJ2-7; 11 bases map to TRBD2. Trimming took 3 bases from V and 5 from J; bases not matched to a gene: 9. The CDR3 length is 15 residues. Germline V gene sequence: CDR1 DFQATT, CDR2 SNEGSKA (reference sequence). The CDR3 DNA reads as TGCAGTGCTAGCCGCTCTAGCGGGAGGTCCCACGAGCAGTACTTC. Translated: CSASRSSGRSHEQYF.

This clonotype showed up just a few times. This chain joins TRBV2 and TRBJ2-2, with a possible D match to TRBD2 (6 bases). The V gene lost 3 bases and the J gene lost 10 bases, with 18 bases spanning the gap. The CDR3 runs 15 residues. Germline V gene data show CDR1 as SNHLY and CDR2 as FYNNEI. DNA for the CDR3: TGTGCCAGCAGTGACCCCTGGGGGGAGTCGATGGAGCTGTTTTTT. Its translation: CASSDPWGESMELFF. The variable domain in full, with the rest retrieved from reference TRBV2 and TRBJ2-2, is EPEVTQTPSHQVTQMGQEVILRCVPISNHLYFYWYRQILGQKVEFLVSFYNNEISEKSEIFDDQFSVERPDGSNFTLKIRSTKLEDSAMYFCASSDPWGESMELFFGEGSRLTVL.

The chain combines TRBV6-1 with TRBJ2-7, with D maybe TRBD1 (5 bases). Germline loops: CDR1 MNHNS, CDR2 SASEGT. The CDR3 runs to 14 residues. The ends were cut back, 5 bases at V and 4 bases at J, with 15 bases in the middle. In DNA form, the CDR3 reads TGTGCCAGCAGTAGACGGGCAGGGATTTACGAGCAGTACTTC. This gives the protein CASSRRAGIYEQYF.

This clonotype was counted a few times. The chain links TRBV10-2 to TRBJ1-5; D possibly corresponds to TRBD1 (5 bases). The germline gives CDR1 WSHSY, CDR2 SAAADI. The CDR3 sequence is 14 residues long. Between the trimmed V and J ends, which lost 3 bases and 7 bases, there was a span of 13 bases. In DNA, the CDR3 is TGCGCCAGCAGTGACGGGGCCAGGACGCAGCCCCAGCATTTT. Translation: CASSDGARTQPQHF.

This clonotype was recorded at least ten times. The rearrangement links TRBV19 to TRBJ2-2; D might be TRBD2 (5 bases). The CDR3 totals 14 residues. CDR1 and CDR2 from the germline V gene are LNHDA and SQIVND (reference sequence). Trimming pared 5 bases from V and 2 bases from J, leaving 9 bases between. In nucleotides, the CDR3 is TGTGCCAGTAGTCCCTGGACTAACACCGGGGAGCTGTTTTTT. It specifies CASSPWTNTGELFF.

This clonotype was detected a few times. J is TRBJ2-5 and V is TRBV20-1, with 7 bases fitting TRBD2. This CDR3 is built from 13 residues. Germline CDR1 is DFQATT and CDR2 is SNEGSKA (reference sequence). The V gene end was trimmed by 4 bases and the J gene end by 1 base; junction bases not matched to a gene: 3. For the CDR3, the DNA is TGCAGTGCTATTAGCGGGCCCCAAGAGACCCAGTACTTC. This translates into CSAISGPQETQYF.

This clonotype appeared a few times. V gene TRBV11-2 combines with J gene TRBJ1-1; D possibly corresponds to TRBD1 (5 bases). Trimming removed 8 bases from V and 5 bases from J, with 9 bases in between. This CDR3 has 11 residues. CDR1 is SGHAT, CDR2 FQNNGV, per germline. The CDR3 DNA follows: TGTGCCAGCGATCGGGGGACTGAAGCTTTCTTT. Translation gives CASDRGTEAFF.

The chain employs TRBV20-1 and TRBJ1-6, with 8 bases aligning to TRBD1. Germline assignment: CDR1 DFQATT and CDR2 SNEGSKA (reference sequence). V was pared by 3 bases and J by 7 bases, with 8 bases of the junction left unmatched. CDR3 length: 15 residues. The CDR3 sequence is CSASLNRGRNSPLHF. CDR3 DNA: TGCAGTGCTAGCCTTAACAGGGGGAGGAATTCACCCCTCCACTTT.

This clonotype was seen a handful of times. The genes are TRBV6-2 or TRBV6-3 and TRBJ1-3, with 7 bases identical to TRBD1. The CDR3 sequence is 14 residues long. CDR1 and CDR2 from the germline V gene are MNHEY and SVGEGT. Trimming took 4 bases from V and 4 from J; bases not matched to a gene: 4. CDR3: CASSSGRGGNTIYF. The CDR3 DNA sequence: TGTGCCAGCAGTTCGGGCAGGGGGGGAAACACCATATATTTT.